Below, one T cell receptor beta chain is given with its context. The target antigen is unknown. The data are from a study of cytomegalovirus exposure and HLA in healthy donors. Study background: The 100 to 150 validation repertoires used the same platform as the roughly 670 first-cohort repertoires, a later analysis reported. Study observations and caveats: Altogether, 150 to 200 TCR beta chains were recorded as cytomegalovirus-associated. In vitro checks showed that a few CMV-associated chains really do target CMV antigens.

Sequencing used immunoSEQ multiplex PCR; TCRdb keeps in-frame clones, though not all of them. Seen here are under 250,000 clones, approximately 87% observed once, and the top ten hold around 5.5%. Donors came from a validation cohort of fewer than 150 subjects, distinct from the first 666-subject cohort. CDR1 is SNHLY, CDR2 FYNNEI, per germline. With V trimmed by 6 bases and J by 9 bases, 11 bases remained unmatched. This CDR3 comprises 14 residues. This TCR derives from a woman younger than 30 in good health and CMV-seronegative. The chain links TRBV2 to TRBJ1-5; 7 nucleotides align to TRBD1. The sample comprised PBMCs. The CDR3 loop is CASRSRQGPSPQHF. CDR3 nucleotides: TGTGCCAGCAGATCGAGACAGGGACCATCGCCCCAGCATTTT.